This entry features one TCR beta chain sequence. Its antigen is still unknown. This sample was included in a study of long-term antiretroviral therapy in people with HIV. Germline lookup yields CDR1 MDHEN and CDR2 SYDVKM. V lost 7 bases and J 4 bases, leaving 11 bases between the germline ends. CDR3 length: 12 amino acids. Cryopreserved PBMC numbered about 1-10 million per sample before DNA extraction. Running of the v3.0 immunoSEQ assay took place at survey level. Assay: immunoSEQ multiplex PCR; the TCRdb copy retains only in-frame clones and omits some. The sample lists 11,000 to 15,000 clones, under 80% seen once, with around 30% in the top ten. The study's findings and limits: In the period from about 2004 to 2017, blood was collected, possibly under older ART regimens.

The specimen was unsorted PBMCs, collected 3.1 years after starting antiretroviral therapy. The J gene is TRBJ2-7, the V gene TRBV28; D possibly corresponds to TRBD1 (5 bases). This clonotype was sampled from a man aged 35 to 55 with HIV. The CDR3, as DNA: TGTGCCAGCACCGAAGACAGATACGAGCAGTACTTC. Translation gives CASTEDRYEQYF.